Below, 27 T cell receptor beta chains from the same sample are listed, as sequenced in a study of T cell responses to AZD1222 COVID-19 vaccine. Assay: immunoSEQ multiplex PCR; the TCRdb copy retains only in-frame clones and omits some. The top ten clones hold more than 1.2% of a sample with 95,000 to 100,000 clones, 70% to 90% of them seen once. This material consisted of peripheral blood, taken on day 0 of AZD1222 vaccination. Receptor source: an adult in good health.

V gene TRBV6-1 combines with J gene TRBJ2-7, with 10 bases fitting TRBD2. Per germline, CDR1 MNHNS and CDR2 SASEGT. The CDR3 extends over 15 amino acids. J lost 3 bases, V lost 2 bases, and 4 bases had no gene match. As DNA, the CDR3 is TGTGCCAGCAGTGAAATGAGCGGGAGGGTCTACGAGCAGTACTTC. Encoded protein: CASSEMSGRVYEQYF.

J is TRBJ1-1 and V is TRBV9, with no clear D. Germline-derived CDR1 and CDR2 are SGDLS and YYNGEE. V lost 6 bases, J lost 1 base, and 10 bases lay in between. This CDR3 is built from 13 residues. CDR3 protein: CASTGRPNTEAFF. The CDR3 DNA sequence: TGTGCCAGCACAGGCAGACCGAACACTGAAGCTTTCTTT.

This clone is termed medium-sized. The chain recombines TRBV30 with TRBJ2-7, with 8 bases matching TRBD1. J gave up 2 bases and V 3 bases, and 6 bases lay outside the gene matches. The CDR3 is 14 amino acids. Germline CDR1 reads GTSNPN; CDR2 reads SVGIG (reference sequence). The CDR3 coding sequence is TGTGCCTGGAGAGGCCAGGGGGCGGCCTACGAGCAGTACTTC. Translating it yields CAWRGQGAAYEQYF.

The chain uses TRBV10-3 and TRBJ1-2, with 7 bases matching TRBD1. The CDR3 length is 15 residues. Germline loops: CDR1 ENHRY, CDR2 SYGVKD. The trim removed 2 bases at V and 4 bases at J, leaving 7 bases unmatched. CDR3 sequence reads: CAISEGDSLVYGYTF. CDR3 sequence (DNA): TGTGCCATCAGTGAGGGGGACAGCTTAGTCTATGGCTACACCTTC.

The V call is TRBV9, the J call TRBJ1-1; D not resolved. The germline V gene encodes CDR1 SGDLS and CDR2 YYNGEE. The CDR3 has 15 amino acids. Deletions cut 0 bases from V and 1 base from J, with 10 bases between. The chain's CDR3 is CASSVAPDQNTEAFF. As DNA, the CDR3 is TGTGCCAGCAGCGTAGCCCCCGACCAGAACACTGAAGCTTTCTTT.

V gene TRBV6-2 or TRBV6-3 combines with J gene TRBJ2-1; D tentatively fits TRBD1 or TRBD2 (5 bases each). Trimming took off 6 bases at V and 0 bases at J, with 9 bases between the two ends. The CDR3 runs to 14 residues. CDR1 and CDR2 (germline): MNHEY, SVGEGT. The CDR3 DNA reads as TGTGCCAGCAGCCGGGACCTCTCCTACAATGAGCAGTTCTTC. This gives the protein CASSRDLSYNEQFF.

The genes are TRBV3-1 (or the pseudogene TRBV3-2) and TRBJ2-3; 15 bases match TRBD2. The length of the CDR3 is 17 residues. The V and J ends lost 4 bases and 6 bases, in that order; junction bases with no gene match: 8. CDR1 and CDR2 (germline): LGHDT, YNNKEL (reference sequence). CDR3 bases: TGTGCCAGCAGCCGGACTAGCGGGAGGGCCACTTCGGATACGCAGTATTTT. Translating gives CASSRTSGRATSDTQYF.

This clone was recorded a few times. This chain joins TRBV12-3 or TRBV12-4 and TRBJ2-7, with TRBD2 as a possible D gene (5 bases). The germline V and J ends were trimmed by 5 bases and 7 bases, with 15 bases remaining between them. CDR3 length equals 13 residues. The CDR3 spells CASSAGSRGEQYF. The CDR3 coding sequence is TGTGCCAGCAGTGCCGGGTCCCGCGGGGAGCAGTACTTC.

The chain combines TRBV3-1 (or the pseudogene TRBV3-2) with TRBJ2-7; D is undetermined. V lost 2 bases and J lost 2, with 7 bases in between. CDR3 length equals 13 residues. From germline, CDR1 is LGHDT and CDR2 YNNKEL (reference sequence). The CDR3 loop reads CASSQKGPYEQYF. The CDR3 region has the DNA TGTGCCAGCAGCCAAAAGGGCCCCTACGAGCAGTACTTC.

This clone showed up just once. The chain is built from TRBV7-2 and TRBJ1-2, with a weak D call TRBD1 (6 bases). Germline V gene lookup returns CDR1 SGHTA and CDR2 FQGNSA. The CDR3 is made up of 16 amino acids. V lost 5 bases and J lost 3, with 19 bases in between. The CDR3 protein is CASSHPPGGWDYGYTF. CDR3 nucleotides: TGTGCCAGCAGCCACCCGCCGGGGGGCTGGGACTATGGCTACACCTTC.

The chain uses TRBV4-3 and TRBJ1-3; tentatively, D is TRBD1 (6 bases). From germline, CDR1 is LGHNA and CDR2 YSLEER. With 4 bases removed from V and 2 bases from J, the gap between germline ends came to 18 bases. The CDR3 has 17 residues. The CDR3 bases are TGCGCCAGCAGCCGAGGTCTGGGGGGCGAGACTGGAAACACCATATATTTT. It codes for CASSRGLGGETGNTIYF.

CDR3 loop: CASSSNVGRTNTEAFF. CDR3 nucleotides: TGCGCCAGCAGCTCTAACGTAGGTCGAACGAACACTGAAGCTTTCTTT. The chain is built from TRBV5-1 and TRBJ1-1, with D unresolved. V was trimmed by 3 bases and J by 1 base, leaving 16 bases between them. The CDR3 spans 16 residues. In germline, CDR1 is SGHRS, CDR2 YFSETQ.

This chain connects TRBV7-2 to TRBJ1-2; D unclear. Per germline, CDR1 SGHTA and CDR2 FQGNSA. The CDR3 runs 14 residues. The V end lost 1 base, the J end lost 2 bases, and 8 bases lay between the germline ends. Here the CDR3 reads CASSLVSLNYGYTF. CDR3 nucleotides: TGTGCCAGCAGCTTAGTCAGCCTAAACTATGGCTACACCTTC.

The V gene is TRBV5-5, the J gene TRBJ2-4; D gene ambiguous. The CDR3 totals 13 residues. Germline V gives CDR1 SGHKS, CDR2 YYEKEE (reference sequence). Trimming left V 0 bases short and J 6 bases short, with 7 bases between. The DNA of the CDR3 is TGTGCCAGCAGCTTGGTTCCGACAAACATTCAGTACTTC. Translating it yields CASSLVPTNIQYF.

The chain links TRBV5-4 to TRBJ2-1; 7 bases match TRBD2. CDR3 length: 14 residues. Germline lookup yields CDR1 SGHNT and CDR2 YYREEE (reference sequence). Trimming cost V 4 bases and J 6 bases; bases outside gene matches: 7. The CDR3 sequence: CASSAGVPGNEQFF. As DNA, the CDR3 is TGTGCCAGCAGCGCGGGGGTACCCGGCAATGAGCAGTTCTTC.

This sequence joins TRBV5-6 and TRBJ1-6; 9 bases line up with TRBD1. Germline CDR1 is SGHDT and CDR2 is YYEEEE. J lost 10 bases, V lost 2 bases, and 4 bases had no gene match. The CDR3 consists of 14 residues. Here the CDR3 reads CASSFRDRVSPLHF. Written as DNA, the CDR3 is TGTGCCAGCAGCTTCCGGGACAGGGTATCACCCCTCCACTTT.

V gene TRBV4-3 combines with J gene TRBJ2-7; weak D call: TRBD1 (6 bases). Trimming shortened V by 3 bases and J by 1 base, and 10 bases separated the two germline ends. Germline loops: CDR1 LGHNA, CDR2 YSLEER. This CDR3 is built from 14 residues. The CDR3 bases are TGCGCCAGCAGCCATCAAACAGGGTCCTACGAGCAGTACTTC. It codes for CASSHQTGSYEQYF.

The V call is TRBV27, the J call TRBJ1-4; D unclear. This CDR3 has 13 amino acids. V was pared by 4 bases and J by 8 bases, with 11 bases between. Germline-derived CDR1 and CDR2 are MNHEY and SMNVEV (reference sequence). The CDR3, as DNA: TGTGCCAGCAGTTATTTCCGAGGGGAAAAACTGTTTTTT. Translation: CASSYFRGEKLFF.

The chain recombines TRBV7-9 with TRBJ2-2; TRBD1 matches at 7 bases. Per germline, CDR1 SEHNR and CDR2 FQNEAQ (reference sequence). The CDR3 covers 16 residues. J lost 6 bases, V lost 1 base, and 8 bases had no gene match. CDR3 sequence reads: CASSLGDRARAGELFF. The CDR3 nucleotides are TGTGCCAGCAGCTTAGGAGACAGGGCGCGGGCCGGGGAGCTGTTTTTT.

The CDR3 loop is CASSPGGTVGLASYEQYF. The CDR3 bases are TGTGCCAGCAGCCCCGGCGGGACGGTGGGACTAGCGAGCTACGAGCAGTACTTC. J is TRBJ2-7 and V is TRBV28, with 10 bases identical to TRBD2. The CDR3 runs to 18 residues. Losses at the gene ends were 6 bases for V and 3 bases for J; bases not matched to a gene: 17. Germline CDR1 and CDR2: MDHEN and SYDVKM. The full variable domain, with the rest looked up from reference TRBV28 and TRBJ2-7, is DVKVTQSSRYLVKRTGEKVFLECVQDMDHENMFWYRQDPGLGLRLIYFSYDVKMKEKGDIPEGYSVSREKKERFSLILESASTNQTSMYLCASSPGGTVGLASYEQYFGPGTRLTVT.

The rearrangement joins TRBV9 to TRBJ2-2; TRBD1 matches 9 bases. The CDR3 runs to 14 residues. V lost 3 bases to trimming and J lost 6 bases; unmatched junction nucleotides: 3. CDR1 SGDLS and CDR2 YYNGEE come from the germline V gene. The CDR3 reads CASSAGQGSGELFF. CDR3 DNA: TGTGCCAGCAGCGCGGGACAGGGCTCCGGGGAGCTGTTTTTT.

This clone was detected only once. The chain couples TRBV2 to TRBJ2-3; D remains unclear. Germline CDR1 reads SNHLY; CDR2 reads FYNNEI. V lost 6 bases and J lost 3, with 10 bases in between. The CDR3 consists of 13 residues. CDR3 coding DNA: TGTGCCAGCAGGCTAGAAGGAACAGATACGCAGTATTTT. Translating it yields CASRLEGTDTQYF.

The V gene is TRBV25-1, the J gene TRBJ1-4; 7 positions match TRBD1. The CDR3 contains 17 residues. The V gene end was trimmed by 5 bases and the J gene end by 8 bases; junction bases not matched to a gene: 17. The germline V gene has CDR1 MGHDK and CDR2 SYGVNS. CDR3 sequence (DNA): TGTGCCAGCAGTTTCACGTCACGACAGGGACGGTACGAAAAACTGTTTTTT. Translated: CASSFTSRQGRYEKLFF.

In this sample, this clone turned up once. This chain uses TRBV30 with TRBJ1-5; no clear D. The CDR3 is made up of 13 amino acids. The V end lost 1 base, the J end lost 3 bases, and 7 bases lay between the germline ends. Germline CDR1 reads GTSNPN; CDR2 reads SVGIG (reference sequence). The CDR3 region has the DNA TGTGCCTGGAGTGGAGTTTACAATCAGCCCCAGCATTTT. Its protein is CAWSGVYNQPQHF.

The chain is built from TRBV30 and TRBJ1-4; 8 bases agree with TRBD1. This CDR3 has 14 residues. In germline, CDR1 is GTSNPN, CDR2 SVGIG (reference sequence). V trimming: 1 base; J trimming: 7 bases; junction bases outside the gene matches: 5. The CDR3 is CAWSADRGGEKLFF. For the CDR3, the DNA is TGTGCCTGGAGTGCAGACAGGGGAGGTGAAAAACTGTTTTTT.

The chain combines TRBV19 with TRBJ1-1; 7 bases line up with TRBD1. Trimming cost V 6 bases and J 4 bases; bases outside gene matches: 5. The CDR3 sequence is 13 residues long. Germline V gene sequence: CDR1 LNHDA, CDR2 SQIVND (reference sequence). The CDR3 bases are TGTGCCAGTAGAAACCCAGGGGGCACTGAAGCTTTCTTT. This codes for CASRNPGGTEAFF.

Concerning this clone: Other DNA sequences from this sample encode an identical CDR3 as well. This chain joins TRBV18 and TRBJ1-5; TRBD1 aligns across 10 bases. The CDR3 is made up of 15 amino acids. Germline V gives CDR1 KGHSH, CDR2 LQKENI. The trim removed 3 bases at V and 7 bases at J, leaving 6 bases unmatched. The CDR3 nucleotides read TGTGCCAGCTCACCCGGGACAGGGGTAGGGCAGCCCCAGCATTTT. It translates to CASSPGTGVGQPQHF.